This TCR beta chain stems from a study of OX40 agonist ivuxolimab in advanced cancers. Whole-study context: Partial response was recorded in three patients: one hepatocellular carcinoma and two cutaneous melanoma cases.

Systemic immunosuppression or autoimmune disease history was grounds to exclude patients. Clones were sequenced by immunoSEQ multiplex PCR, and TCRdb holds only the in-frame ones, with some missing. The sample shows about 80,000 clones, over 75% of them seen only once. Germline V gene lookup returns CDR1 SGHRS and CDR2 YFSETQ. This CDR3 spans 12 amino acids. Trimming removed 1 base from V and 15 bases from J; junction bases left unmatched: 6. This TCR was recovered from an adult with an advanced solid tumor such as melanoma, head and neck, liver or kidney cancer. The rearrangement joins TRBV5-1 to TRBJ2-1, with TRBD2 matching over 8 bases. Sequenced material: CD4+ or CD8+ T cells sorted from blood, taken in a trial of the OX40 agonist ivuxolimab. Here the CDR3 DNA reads TGCGCCAGCAGCTTGAGCGGGAGTAGTGGGTTCTTC. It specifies CASSLSGSSGFF.